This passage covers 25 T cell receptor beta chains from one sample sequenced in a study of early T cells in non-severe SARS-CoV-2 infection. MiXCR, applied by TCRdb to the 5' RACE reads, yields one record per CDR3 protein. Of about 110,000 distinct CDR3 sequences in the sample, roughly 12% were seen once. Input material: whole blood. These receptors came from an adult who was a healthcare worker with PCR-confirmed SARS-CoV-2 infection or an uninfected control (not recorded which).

CDR3 in DNA: TGTGCCAGCAGCCAAGTTTCTACCCGGACTAGCGGGAGCCCATCCAATGAGCAGTTCTTC. It yields the protein CASSQVSTRTSGSPSNEQFF. This rearrangement joins TRBV4-2 to TRBJ2-1, with 13 bases fitting TRBD2. With 1 base clipped from V and 6 bases from J, the junction kept 15 bases outside the gene matches. This CDR3 region has 20 residues. CDR1 and CDR2 (germline): LGHNA, YNFKEQ.

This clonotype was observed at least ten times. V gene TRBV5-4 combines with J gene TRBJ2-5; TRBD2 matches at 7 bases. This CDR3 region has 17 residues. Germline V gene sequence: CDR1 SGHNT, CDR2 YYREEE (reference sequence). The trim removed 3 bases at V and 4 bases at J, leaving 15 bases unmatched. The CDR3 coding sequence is TGTGCCAGCAGCTCCCCCCCTATGGGGGAGGGCCGAGAGACCCAGTACTTC. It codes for CASSSPPMGEGRETQYF.

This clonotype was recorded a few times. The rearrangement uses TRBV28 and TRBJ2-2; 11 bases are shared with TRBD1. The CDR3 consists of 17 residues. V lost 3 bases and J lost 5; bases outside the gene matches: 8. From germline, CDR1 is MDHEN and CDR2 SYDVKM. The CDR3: CASSFIPGTGGTGELFF. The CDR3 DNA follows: TGTGCCAGCAGTTTCATTCCCGGGACAGGGGGAACCGGGGAGCTGTTTTTT.

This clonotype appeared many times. CDR3 loop: CASSLPGQGYEQYF. CDR3 DNA sequence: TGTGCCAGCAGCTTGCCGGGACAGGGGTACGAGCAGTACTTC. This chain uses TRBV5-4 with TRBJ2-7; the match to TRBD1 covers 10 bases. The CDR3 totals 14 residues. The ends lost 1 base at V and 4 bases at J; junction bases unmatched: 2. The V gene's germline CDR1 is SGHNT and CDR2 YYREEE (reference sequence). Full variable domain (remainder filled in from reference TRBV5-4 and TRBJ2-7): ETGVTQSPTHLIKTRGQQVTLRCSSQSGHNTVSWYQQALGQGPQFIFQYYREEENGRGNFPPRFSGLQFPNYSSELNVNALELDDSALYLCASSLPGQGYEQYFGPGTRLTVT.

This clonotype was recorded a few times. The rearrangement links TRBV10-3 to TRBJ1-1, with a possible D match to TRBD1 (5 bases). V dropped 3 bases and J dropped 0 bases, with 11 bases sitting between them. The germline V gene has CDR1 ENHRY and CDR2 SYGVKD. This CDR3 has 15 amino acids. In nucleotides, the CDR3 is TGTGCCATCAGTGATAATAGGGGCATGAACACTGAAGCTTTCTTT. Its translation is CAISDNRGMNTEAFF.

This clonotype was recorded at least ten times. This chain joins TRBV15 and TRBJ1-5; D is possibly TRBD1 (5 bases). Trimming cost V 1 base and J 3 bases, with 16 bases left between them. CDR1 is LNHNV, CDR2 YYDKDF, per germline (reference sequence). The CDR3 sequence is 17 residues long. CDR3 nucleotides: TGTGCCACCAGCAGAGGTTCGGGACCGGAATCCAATCAGCCCCAGCATTTT. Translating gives CATSRGSGPESNQPQHF.

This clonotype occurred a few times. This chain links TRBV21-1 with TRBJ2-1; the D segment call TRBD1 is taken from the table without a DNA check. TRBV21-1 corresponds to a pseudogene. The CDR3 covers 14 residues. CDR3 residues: CASRKQGRSNEQFF. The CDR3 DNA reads TGTGCCAGCAGGAAGCAGGGTAGGTCGAATGAGCAGTTCTTC.

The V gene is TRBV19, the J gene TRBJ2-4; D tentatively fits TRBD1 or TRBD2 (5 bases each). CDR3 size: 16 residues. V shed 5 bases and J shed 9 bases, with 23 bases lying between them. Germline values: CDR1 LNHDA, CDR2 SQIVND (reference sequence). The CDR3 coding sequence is TGTGCCAGTAGTTCCGTCCGACTAAGGGACCTAGGCATTCAGTACTTC. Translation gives CASSSVRLRDLGIQYF.

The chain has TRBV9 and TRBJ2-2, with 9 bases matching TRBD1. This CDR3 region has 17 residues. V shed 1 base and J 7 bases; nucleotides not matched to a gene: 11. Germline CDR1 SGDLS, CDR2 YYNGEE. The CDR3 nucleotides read TGTGCCAGCAGCGTAAGCTCGGGACAGGGCGAGATCGGGGAGCTGTTTTTT. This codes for CASSVSSGQGEIGELFF.

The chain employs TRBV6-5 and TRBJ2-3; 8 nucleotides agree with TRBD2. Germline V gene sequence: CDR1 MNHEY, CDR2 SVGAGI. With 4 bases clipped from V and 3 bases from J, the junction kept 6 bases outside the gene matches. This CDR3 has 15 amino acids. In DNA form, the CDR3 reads TGTGCCAGCAGTTTGTTAGCGGGAAGGACAGATACGCAGTATTTT. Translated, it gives CASSLLAGRTDTQYF.

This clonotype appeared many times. CDR3 sequence reads: CASSPTRGQPQHF. The CDR3 DNA is TGTGCCAGCAGCCCAACCAGGGGACAGCCCCAGCATTTT. The genes are TRBV3-1 and TRBJ1-5, with D perhaps matching TRBD1 (6 bases). The length of the CDR3 is 13 residues. The V and J ends lost 4 bases and 7 bases respectively, with 11 bases between them. Germline V gives CDR1 LGHDT, CDR2 YNNKEL (reference sequence).

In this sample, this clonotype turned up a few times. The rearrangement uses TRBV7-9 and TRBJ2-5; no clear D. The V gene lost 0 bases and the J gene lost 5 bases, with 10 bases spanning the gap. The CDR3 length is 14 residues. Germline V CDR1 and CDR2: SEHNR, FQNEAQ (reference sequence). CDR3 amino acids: CASSLAGMGETQYF. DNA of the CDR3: TGTGCCAGCAGCTTAGCAGGGATGGGTGAGACCCAGTACTTC.

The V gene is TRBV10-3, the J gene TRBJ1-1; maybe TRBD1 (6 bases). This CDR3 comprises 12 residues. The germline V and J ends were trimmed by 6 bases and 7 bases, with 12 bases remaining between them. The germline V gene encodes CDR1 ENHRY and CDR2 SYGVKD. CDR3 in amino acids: CAIRDPTGEAFF. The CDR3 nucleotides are TGTGCCATCAGGGACCCGACAGGTGAAGCTTTCTTT.

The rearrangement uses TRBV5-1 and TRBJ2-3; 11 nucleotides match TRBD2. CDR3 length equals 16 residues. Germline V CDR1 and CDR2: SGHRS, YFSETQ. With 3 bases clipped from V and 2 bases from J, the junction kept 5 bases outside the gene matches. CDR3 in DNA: TGCGCCAGCAGCTCCCAGACTAGCGGGGACACAGATACGCAGTATTTT. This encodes CASSSQTSGDTDTQYF.

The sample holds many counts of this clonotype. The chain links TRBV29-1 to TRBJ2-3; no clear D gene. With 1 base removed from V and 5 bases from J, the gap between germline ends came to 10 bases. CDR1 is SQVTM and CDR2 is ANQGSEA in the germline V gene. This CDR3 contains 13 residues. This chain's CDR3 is CSVEVNPRDTQYF. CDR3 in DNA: TGCAGCGTTGAAGTCAATCCCCGAGATACGCAGTATTTT.

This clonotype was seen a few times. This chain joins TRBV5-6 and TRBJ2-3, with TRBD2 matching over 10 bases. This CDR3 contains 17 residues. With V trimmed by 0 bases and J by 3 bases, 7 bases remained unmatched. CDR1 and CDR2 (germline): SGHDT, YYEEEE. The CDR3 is CASSLVLSGGYTDTQYF. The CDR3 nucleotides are TGTGCCAGCAGCTTGGTACTTAGCGGGGGGTATACAGATACGCAGTATTTT.

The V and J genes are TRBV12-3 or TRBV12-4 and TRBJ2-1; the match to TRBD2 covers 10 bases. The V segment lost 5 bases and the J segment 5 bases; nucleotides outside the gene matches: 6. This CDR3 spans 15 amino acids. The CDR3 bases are TGTGCCAGCAGTCCTCTAGCGGGGGTCGACAATGAGCAGTTCTTC. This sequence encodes CASSPLAGVDNEQFF.

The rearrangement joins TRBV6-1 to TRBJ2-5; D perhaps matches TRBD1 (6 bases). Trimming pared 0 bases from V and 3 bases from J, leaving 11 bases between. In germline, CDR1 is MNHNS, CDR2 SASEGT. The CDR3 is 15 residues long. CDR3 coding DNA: TGTGCCAGCAGTGAAGCGCGCAGGGGTGAAGAGACCCAGTACTTC. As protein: CASSEARRGEETQYF.

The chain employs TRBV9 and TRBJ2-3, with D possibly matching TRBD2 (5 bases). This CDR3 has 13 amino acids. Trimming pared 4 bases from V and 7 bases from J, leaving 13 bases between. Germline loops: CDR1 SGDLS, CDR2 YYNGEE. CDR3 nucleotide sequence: TGTGCCAGCAGCCCAACGCGGGTAAATACGCAGTATTTT. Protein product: CASSPTRVNTQYF.

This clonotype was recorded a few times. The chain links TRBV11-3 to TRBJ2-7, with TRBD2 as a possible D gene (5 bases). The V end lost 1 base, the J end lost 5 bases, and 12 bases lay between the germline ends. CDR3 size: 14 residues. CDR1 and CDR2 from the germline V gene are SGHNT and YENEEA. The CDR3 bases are TGTGCCAGCAGCTTAGGACCGGGGAAGGACGAGCAGTACTTC. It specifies CASSLGPGKDEQYF. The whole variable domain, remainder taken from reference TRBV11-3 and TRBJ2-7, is EAGVVQSPRYKIIEKKQPVAFWCNPISGHNTLYWYLQNLGQGPELLIRYENEEAVDDSQLPKDRFSAERLKGVDSTLKIQPAELGDSAVYLCASSLGPGKDEQYFGPGTRLTVT.

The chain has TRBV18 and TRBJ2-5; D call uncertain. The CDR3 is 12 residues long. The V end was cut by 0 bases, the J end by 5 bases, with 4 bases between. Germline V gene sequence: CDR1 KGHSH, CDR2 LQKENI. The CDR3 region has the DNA TGTGCCAGCTCACCACCCATGGAGACCCAGTACTTC. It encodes CASSPPMETQYF.

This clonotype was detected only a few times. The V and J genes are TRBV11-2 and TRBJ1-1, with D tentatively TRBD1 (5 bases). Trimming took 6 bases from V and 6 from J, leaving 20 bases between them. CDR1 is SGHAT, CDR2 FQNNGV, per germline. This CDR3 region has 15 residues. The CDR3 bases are TGTGCCAGCAGTCCCGGCCCTCGCGGGGCCTCTGAAGCTTTCTTT. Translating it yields CASSPGPRGASEAFF.

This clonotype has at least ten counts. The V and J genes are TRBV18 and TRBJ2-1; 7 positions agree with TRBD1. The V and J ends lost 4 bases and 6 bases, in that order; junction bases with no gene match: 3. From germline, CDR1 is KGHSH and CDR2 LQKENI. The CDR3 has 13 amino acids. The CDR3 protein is CASSHDRANEQFF. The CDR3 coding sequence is TGTGCCAGCTCACACGACAGGGCCAATGAGCAGTTCTTC.

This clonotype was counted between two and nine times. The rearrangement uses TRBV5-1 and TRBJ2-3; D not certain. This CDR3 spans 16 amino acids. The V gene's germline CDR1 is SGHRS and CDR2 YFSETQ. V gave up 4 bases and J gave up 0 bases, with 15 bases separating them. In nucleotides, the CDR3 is TGCGCCAGCAGCCCCCTTGGGTTATCTAGCACAGATACGCAGTATTTT. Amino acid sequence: CASSPLGLSSTDTQYF.

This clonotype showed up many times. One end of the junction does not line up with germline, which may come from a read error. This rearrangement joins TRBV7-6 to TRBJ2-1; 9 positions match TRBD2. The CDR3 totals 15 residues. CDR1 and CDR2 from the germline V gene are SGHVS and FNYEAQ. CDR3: CASSLAGQSYNEQFF. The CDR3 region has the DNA TGTGCCAGCAGCCTAGCGGGACAGTCCTACAATGAGCAGTTCTTC. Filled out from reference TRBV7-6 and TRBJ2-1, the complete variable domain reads GAGVSQSPRYKVTKRGQDVALRCDPISGHVSLYWYRQALGQGPEFLTYFNYEAQQDKSGLPNDRFSAERPEGSISTLTIQRTEQRDSAMYRCASSLAGQSYNEQFFGPGTRLTVL.